Here is one TCR beta chain with its context. The antigen remains undetermined. The record originates from a study of graft-versus-host responses after intestinal transplantation. Study-wide background: Anti-thymocyte globulin was used for induction in all recipients, who then took tacrolimus and steroids for roughly 3 years. Study conclusions and caveats: GvH clones occurred in recipient marrow; some first appeared in ileum or blood.

Only in-frame clones appear in the TCRdb table, and some are missing; sequencing was by immunoSEQ multiplex PCR. Among some 35,000 clones listed, approximately 94% were seen once. V was shortened by 0 bases and J by 4 bases, with 10 bases between the two germline ends. The CDR3 runs to 14 residues. CDR1 is SGHRS, CDR2 YFSETQ, per germline. This material consisted of unstimulated CD4+ T cells sorted from spleen or lymph node cells, taken before transplant. The receptor comes from a human donor who was the organ donor for an intestinal transplant. V and J are TRBV5-1 and TRBJ1-1; perhaps TRBD1 as D (6 bases). CDR3: CASSLAGGVTEAFF. The CDR3 nucleotides are TGCGCCAGCAGCTTGGCCGGGGGCGTCACTGAAGCTTTCTTT.